A single sample gave rise to the 19 T cell receptor beta chains below, sequenced in a study of neoadjuvant anti-PD-1 for oral cavity cancer. The data were produced by immunoSEQ multiplex PCR, yet TCRdb's version contains in-frame clones alone and is incomplete. The top ten hold around 2.6% of the sample, which has fewer than 70,000 clones, roughly 80% seen once. Sample: PBMCs, taken before nivolumab (anti-PD-1) treatment. The receptors were sampled from a person aged 40-85 years with oral cavity squamous cell carcinoma.

The chain is built from TRBV6-1 and TRBJ1-1; weak D call: TRBD1 (5 bases). V lost 3 bases and J 0 bases, leaving 11 bases between the germline ends. The V gene's germline CDR1 is MNHNS and CDR2 SASEGT. The CDR3 sequence is 15 residues long. The CDR3 spells CASSDGGDLNTEAFF. The DNA of the CDR3 is TGTGCCAGCAGTGATGGGGGGGACCTGAACACTGAAGCTTTCTTT.

The genes are TRBV19 and TRBJ2-1, with 10 nucleotides matching TRBD2. Germline lookup yields CDR1 LNHDA and CDR2 SQIVND (reference sequence). CDR3 size: 19 residues. CDR3 sequence: CATTLWASGSFSSYNEQFF. As DNA, the CDR3 is TGTGCTACCACTCTATGGGCTAGCGGGAGTTTTAGCTCCTACAATGAGCAGTTCTTC.

The count of this clone is one. The chain has TRBV7-3 and TRBJ2-5; TRBD1 matches at 10 bases. Germline CDR1 reads SGHTA; CDR2 reads FQGTGA. J gave up 5 bases and V 3 bases, and 15 bases lay outside the gene matches. The CDR3 runs to 18 residues. DNA of the CDR3: TGTGCCAGCAGCTTGGGACAGGGGCGAACAGAGGCTTTTGAGACCCAGTACTTC. Protein: CASSLGQGRTEAFETQYF. Complete variable domain (other parts from reference TRBV7-3 and TRBJ2-5): GAGVSQTPSNKVTEKGKYVELRCDPISGHTALYWYRQSLGQGPEFLIYFQGTGAADDSGLPNDRFFAVRPEGSVSTLKIQRTERGDSAVYLCASSLGQGRTEAFETQYFGPGTRLLVL.

J is TRBJ1-3 and V is TRBV11-2, with D unclear. The CDR3 loop spans 14 amino acids. Trimming took off 2 bases at V and 4 bases at J, with 9 bases between the two ends. CDR1 is SGHAT, CDR2 FQNNGV, per germline. For the CDR3, the DNA is TGTGCCAGCAGCTTATGGATAGGGGGAAACACCATATATTTT. As protein: CASSLWIGGNTIYF.

CDR3 in amino acids: CASSPPGTSSGNTIYF. The CDR3 DNA reads as TGTGCCAGCTCACCTCCCGGGACCTCCTCTGGAAACACCATATATTTT. The chain is built from TRBV18 and TRBJ1-3; the D gene is possibly TRBD1 (5 bases). V lost 3 bases and J lost 0, with 12 bases in between. CDR1 and CDR2 from the germline V gene are KGHSH and LQKENI. This CDR3 has 16 residues.

This clone occurred a few times. This rearrangement joins TRBV2 to TRBJ1-4; D is possibly TRBD1 (6 bases). With 7 bases removed from V and 2 bases from J, the gap between germline ends came to 8 bases. The germline V gene has CDR1 SNHLY and CDR2 FYNNEI. CDR3 length equals 13 residues. The CDR3 here is CASNRVTNEKLFF. The DNA for the CDR3 is TGTGCCAGCAACAGGGTTACTAATGAAAAACTGTTTTTT.

This clone was observed a few times. V is TRBV6-6 and J is TRBJ2-3; TRBD2 matches at 10 bases. V dropped 7 bases and J dropped 3; count of bases not matched to a gene: 7. The CDR3 length is 15 residues. Looked up from germline, CDR1 is MNHNY and CDR2 is SVGAGI (reference sequence). The CDR3 region is CASKSASGSTDTQYF. For the CDR3, the DNA is TGTGCCAGCAAGTCCGCTAGCGGGAGTACAGATACGCAGTATTTT.

This clone was seen only once. This sequence joins TRBV30 and TRBJ2-2; tentatively, D is TRBD2 (6 bases). Looked up from germline, CDR1 is GTSNPN and CDR2 is SVGIG (reference sequence). V was cut by 4 bases and J by 0 bases, with 12 bases left in between. The length of the CDR3 is 15 residues. The CDR3 here is CAWNTGASNTGELFF. Here the CDR3 DNA reads TGTGCCTGGAATACGGGAGCTTCGAACACCGGGGAGCTGTTTTTT.

The rearrangement joins TRBV19 to TRBJ2-7, with a weak D call TRBD2 (5 bases). The germline V and J ends were trimmed by 5 bases and 4 bases, with 12 bases remaining between them. Germline CDR1 is LNHDA and CDR2 is SQIVND (reference sequence). CDR3 length: 13 amino acids. CDR3 loop: CASSDYQMYEQYF. CDR3 coding DNA: TGTGCCAGTAGTGACTACCAAATGTACGAGCAGTACTTC.

The chain joins TRBV9 to TRBJ2-1, with D unresolved. Germline values: CDR1 SGDLS, CDR2 YYNGEE. V lost 2 bases, J lost 2 bases, and 8 bases lay in between. The length of the CDR3 is 14 residues. The CDR3 region is CASSVGSTYNEQFF. In nucleotides, the CDR3 is TGTGCCAGCAGCGTCGGTTCTACCTACAATGAGCAGTTCTTC.

As to this clone: A junction end diverges from the germline sequence, so it may reflect a read error. The chain couples TRBV9 to TRBJ2-5; D ambiguous. The CDR3 loop spans 16 amino acids. In germline, CDR1 is SGDLS, CDR2 YYNGEE. The CDR3 coding sequence is TGTGCCAGCAGCGTAGGGGCTTTAACCTACCAAGAAACCCAGTACTTC. Encoded protein: CASSVGALTYQETQYF.

This clone appeared a single time. This chain joins TRBV6-1 and TRBJ1-4; possible D gene TRBD1, 5 bases. Looked up from germline, CDR1 is MNHNS and CDR2 is SASEGT. V was clipped by 2 bases and J by 0 bases, with 13 bases between them. This CDR3 is 17 amino acids long. CDR3 protein: CASSEPTRQSTNEKLFF. The DNA of the CDR3 is TGTGCCAGCAGTGAACCTACTCGACAGTCAACTAATGAAAAACTGTTTTTT.

The V call is TRBV28, the J call TRBJ1-1; D gene ambiguous. The CDR3 is 12 residues long. Trimming took off 4 bases at V and 1 base at J, with 4 bases between the two ends. Germline V gene data show CDR1 as MDHEN and CDR2 as SYDVKM. CDR3 DNA: TGTGCCAGCAGTTCACCGAACACTGAAGCTTTCTTT. Its protein product is CASSSPNTEAFF.

The chain has TRBV5-1 and TRBJ2-5; 9 positions match TRBD1. The CDR3 extends over 14 amino acids. Germline CDR1 and CDR2: SGHRS and YFSETQ. With 4 bases clipped from V and 5 bases from J, the junction kept 6 bases outside the gene matches. CDR3 DNA: TGCGCCAGCAGCGCCGGGACAGGGTGGGAGACCCAGTACTTC. Encoded protein: CASSAGTGWETQYF.

This sequence joins TRBV29-1 and TRBJ2-6, with D hard to call. The CDR3 runs 16 residues. Germline CDR1 and CDR2: SQVTM and ANQGSEA. Trimming pared 3 bases from V and 1 base from J, leaving 13 bases between. This chain's CDR3 is CSVDSLTDSGANVLTF. CDR3 in DNA: TGCAGCGTTGATTCCCTGACGGATTCTGGGGCCAACGTCCTGACTTTC.

V gene TRBV19 combines with J gene TRBJ1-2, with 7 positions matching TRBD1. The V and J ends lost 8 bases and 3 bases, in that order; junction bases with no gene match: 9. Looked up from germline, CDR1 is LNHDA and CDR2 is SQIVND (reference sequence). The CDR3 is 14 amino acids. CDR3 loop: CASCIGGADYGYTF. The CDR3 region has the DNA TGTGCCAGTTGCATAGGGGGCGCAGACTATGGCTACACCTTC.

The chain links TRBV18 to TRBJ2-3; 11 bases are shared with TRBD2. This CDR3 contains 16 residues. Looked up from germline, CDR1 is KGHSH and CDR2 is LQKENI. The J segment lost 5 bases and the V segment lost 6 bases, leaving 10 bases of the junction unmatched. The CDR3 region has the DNA TGTGCCAGCTCCCCAGTACTAGCGGGGGCTGGAGATACGCAGTATTTT. Translation gives CASSPVLAGAGDTQYF. Using reference TRBV18 and TRBJ2-3 for the parts outside the CDR3, the full variable domain is NAGVMQNPRHLVRRRGQEARLRCSPMKGHSHVYWYRQLPEEGLKFMVYLQKENIIDESGMPKERFSAEFPKEGPSILRIQQVVRGDSAAYFCASSPVLAGAGDTQYFGPGTRLTVL.

The chain recombines TRBV4-1 with TRBJ2-3; D not resolved. The CDR3 has 16 amino acids. Germline CDR1 MGHRA, CDR2 YSYEKL. The germline V and J ends were trimmed by 0 bases and 3 bases, with 13 bases remaining between them. Written as DNA, the CDR3 is TGCGCCAGCAGCCAAGATCGAGGAGCGATGACAGATACGCAGTATTTT. Translated: CASSQDRGAMTDTQYF.

The rearrangement joins TRBV27 to TRBJ2-3, with 8 bases fitting TRBD1. Per the germline V gene, CDR1 is MNHEY and CDR2 is SMNVEV (reference sequence). V gave up 2 bases and J gave up 5 bases; unmatched junction bases: 3. The length of the CDR3 is 14 residues. The CDR3 spells CASSLQGAKDTQYF. CDR3 nucleotide sequence: TGTGCCAGCAGTTTACAGGGGGCGAAAGATACGCAGTATTTT.